The rows below give T cell receptor beta chains drawn from one sample of a study of T cells in Graves' hyperthyroidism and ophthalmopathy. TCRdb re-analysed the multiplex PCR reads in MiXCR, keeping a single row per CDR3 protein. The table has a few hundred thousand distinct CDR3 sequences, less than 25% seen once. The material sequenced was blood. The receptor set was obtained from a man younger than 35 with Graves' hyperthyroidism. Both conserved end residues are part of each CDR3. Each record gives: V gene, J gene, CDR3 protein.

V gene: TRBV5-1
J gene: TRBJ1-6
CDR3 protein: CASSLDEGRGSPLHF

V gene: TRBV6-1
J gene: TRBJ2-2
CDR3 protein: CASRAGGYTGELFF

V gene: TRBV6-5
J gene: TRBJ2-7
CDR3 protein: CASSYGEGSYEQYF

V gene: TRBV5-8
J gene: TRBJ2-7
CDR3 protein: CASSHGLADEQYF

V gene: TRBV6-5
J gene: TRBJ2-2
CDR3 protein: CASGTGDTGELFF

V gene: TRBV6-1
J gene: TRBJ2-7
CDR3 protein: CASSPSGGWSSYEQYF

V gene: TRBV19
J gene: TRBJ2-4
CDR3 protein: CASRARGLETTKNIQYF

V gene: TRBV11-1
J gene: TRBJ2-7
CDR3 protein: CASSSTGTRMPYEQYF

V gene: TRBV18
J gene: TRBJ1-3
CDR3 protein: CASSPANLIPGNTIYF

V gene: TRBV28
J gene: TRBJ2-7
CDR3 protein: CASSSIGNTYEQYF

V gene: TRBV29-1
J gene: TRBJ1-2
CDR3 protein: CSVEDLPGGAYGYTF

V gene: TRBV19
J gene: TRBJ1-2
CDR3 protein: CASSIASNYGYTF

V gene: TRBV11-2
J gene: TRBJ2-5
CDR3 protein: CASSLLTYEETQYF

V gene: TRBV5-1
J gene: TRBJ2-7
CDR3 protein: CASARSGTVDPQYF

V gene: TRBV2
J gene: TRBJ2-5
CDR3 protein: CASKVISGETQYF

V gene: TRBV6-5
J gene: TRBJ1-1
CDR3 protein: CASSLQVAEAFF

V gene: TRBV18
J gene: TRBJ1-2
CDR3 protein: CASSSGLDTWRGYTF

V gene: TRBV6-1
J gene: TRBJ1-2
CDR3 protein: CASSQGAGINYGYTF

V gene: TRBV4-2
J gene: TRBJ2-3
CDR3 protein: CASSQPPTDTQYF

V gene: TRBV29-1
J gene: TRBJ2-7
CDR3 protein: CSVEDATSSYEQYF

V gene: TRBV3-1
J gene: TRBJ2-5
CDR3 protein: CASSQRRPGGETQYF

V gene: TRBV28
J gene: TRBJ1-6
CDR3 protein: CASSWVRRSPLHF

V gene: TRBV28
J gene: TRBJ2-6
CDR3 protein: CASRSTTGANVLTF

V gene: TRBV28
J gene: TRBJ2-7
CDR3 protein: CASSFNGYEQYF

V gene: TRBV6-5
J gene: TRBJ2-7
CDR3 protein: CASSFLTSGSGEQYF

V gene: TRBV20-1
J gene: TRBJ1-5
CDR3 protein: CSARKLGPQNQPQHF

V gene: TRBV27
J gene: TRBJ2-5
CDR3 protein: CASSMDSETQYF

V gene: TRBV6-5
J gene: TRBJ2-5
CDR3 protein: CASSVQPRETQYF

V gene: TRBV7-8
J gene: TRBJ2-7
CDR3 protein: CASSFGTGHITYEQYF

V gene: TRBV12-3/TRBV12-4
J gene: TRBJ1-2
CDR3 protein: CASSLEGGSYGYTF

V gene: TRBV10-1
J gene: TRBJ1-1
CDR3 protein: CASSYLRDRGPTEAFF

V gene: TRBV19
J gene: TRBJ1-5
CDR3 protein: CASTPYGNQPQHF

V gene: TRBV10-3
J gene: TRBJ2-5
CDR3 protein: CAISEGQPGETQYF

V gene: TRBV6-1
J gene: TRBJ1-1
CDR3 protein: CASSPGGGFTEAFF

V gene: TRBV7-8
J gene: TRBJ2-2
CDR3 protein: CASSLQGTGTGELFF

V gene: TRBV19
J gene: TRBJ1-1
CDR3 protein: CASSKQGWYENTEAFF

V gene: TRBV6-1
J gene: TRBJ1-5
CDR3 protein: CASSEDGRSNQPQHF

V gene: TRBV18
J gene: TRBJ2-5
CDR3 protein: CASSPRLAGLQETQYF

V gene: TRBV20-1
J gene: TRBJ2-2
CDR3 protein: CSARQGKRPGELFF

V gene: TRBV4-1
J gene: TRBJ2-2
CDR3 protein: CASSQPTGVTGELFF

V gene: TRBV6-1
J gene: TRBJ1-5
CDR3 protein: CASSEVTIGNQPQHF

V gene: TRBV6-1
J gene: TRBJ2-7
CDR3 protein: CASSTQGAEQYF

V gene: TRBV5-1
J gene: TRBJ2-7
CDR3 protein: CASSLLSGFIVHEQYF

V gene: TRBV12-3/TRBV12-4
J gene: TRBJ2-4
CDR3 protein: CASSPTGSGDIQYF

V gene: TRBV11-2
J gene: TRBJ2-5
CDR3 protein: CASSLMNSQETQYF

V gene: TRBV20-1
J gene: TRBJ2-7
CDR3 protein: CSASHGQSPYEQYF

V gene: TRBV6-1
J gene: TRBJ2-4
CDR3 protein: CASSDGPRDIQYF

V gene: TRBV30
J gene: TRBJ1-3
CDR3 protein: CAWSPGLGNTIYF

V gene: TRBV15
J gene: TRBJ2-5
CDR3 protein: CATSPDPGVGTQYF

V gene: TRBV6-4
J gene: TRBJ1-2
CDR3 protein: CASRPGGTGESYTF

V gene: TRBV2
J gene: TRBJ2-7
CDR3 protein: CASSEGLASEQYF